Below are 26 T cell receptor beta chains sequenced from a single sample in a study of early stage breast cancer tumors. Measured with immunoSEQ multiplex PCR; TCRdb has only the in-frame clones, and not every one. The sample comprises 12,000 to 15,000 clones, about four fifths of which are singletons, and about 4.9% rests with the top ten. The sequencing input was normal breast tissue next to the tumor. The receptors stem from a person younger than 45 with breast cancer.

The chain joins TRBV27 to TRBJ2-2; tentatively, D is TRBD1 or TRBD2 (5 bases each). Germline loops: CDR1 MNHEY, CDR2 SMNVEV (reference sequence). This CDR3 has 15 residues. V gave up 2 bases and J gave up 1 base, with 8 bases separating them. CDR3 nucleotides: TGTGCCAGCAGTTTACTGGGGGTGAACACCGGGGAGCTGTTTTTT. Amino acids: CASSLLGVNTGELFF.

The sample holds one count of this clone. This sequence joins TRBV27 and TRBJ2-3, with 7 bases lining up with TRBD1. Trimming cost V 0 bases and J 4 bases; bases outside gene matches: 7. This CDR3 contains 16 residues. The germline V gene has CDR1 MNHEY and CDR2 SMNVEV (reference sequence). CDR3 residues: CASSLSLGGRSDTQYF. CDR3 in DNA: TGTGCCAGCAGTTTATCGTTAGGGGGCCGTTCAGATACGCAGTATTTT.

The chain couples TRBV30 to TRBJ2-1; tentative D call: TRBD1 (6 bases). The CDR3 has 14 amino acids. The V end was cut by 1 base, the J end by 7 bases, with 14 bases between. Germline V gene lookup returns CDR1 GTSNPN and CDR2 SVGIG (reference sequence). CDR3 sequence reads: CAWSALTQGNEQFF. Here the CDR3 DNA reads TGTGCCTGGAGTGCCTTGACCCAGGGGAATGAGCAGTTCTTC.

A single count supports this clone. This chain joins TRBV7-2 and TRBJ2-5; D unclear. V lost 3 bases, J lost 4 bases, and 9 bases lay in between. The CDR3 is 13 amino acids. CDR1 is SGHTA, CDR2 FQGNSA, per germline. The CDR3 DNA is TGTGCCAGCAGCTTTGGTAATGCAGAGACCCAGTACTTC. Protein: CASSFGNAETQYF. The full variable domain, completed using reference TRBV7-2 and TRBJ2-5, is GAGVSQSPSNKVTEKGKDVELRCDPISGHTALYWYRQSLGQGLEFLIYFQGNSAPDKSGLPSDRFSAERTGGSVSTLTIQRTQQEDSAVYLCASSFGNAETQYFGPGTRLLVL.

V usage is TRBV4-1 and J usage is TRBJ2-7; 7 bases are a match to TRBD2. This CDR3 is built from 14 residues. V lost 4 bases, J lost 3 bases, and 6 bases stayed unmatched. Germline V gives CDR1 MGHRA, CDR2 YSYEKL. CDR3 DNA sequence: TGCGCCAGCAGCCCTCTCGGGACTAACTACGAGCAGTACTTC. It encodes CASSPLGTNYEQYF.

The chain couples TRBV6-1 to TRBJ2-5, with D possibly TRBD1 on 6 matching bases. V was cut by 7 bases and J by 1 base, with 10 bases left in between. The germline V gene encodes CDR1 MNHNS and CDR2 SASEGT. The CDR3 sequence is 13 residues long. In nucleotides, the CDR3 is TGTGCCAGCACCGACAGGTTCCAAGAGACCCAGTACTTC. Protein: CASTDRFQETQYF.

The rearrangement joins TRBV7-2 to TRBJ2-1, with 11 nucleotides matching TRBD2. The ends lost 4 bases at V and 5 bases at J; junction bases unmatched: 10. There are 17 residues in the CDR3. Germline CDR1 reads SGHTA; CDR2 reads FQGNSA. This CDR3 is CASSSRLLAGVDNEQFF. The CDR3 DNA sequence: TGTGCCAGCAGCTCCCGGCTACTAGCGGGAGTCGACAATGAGCAGTTCTTC.

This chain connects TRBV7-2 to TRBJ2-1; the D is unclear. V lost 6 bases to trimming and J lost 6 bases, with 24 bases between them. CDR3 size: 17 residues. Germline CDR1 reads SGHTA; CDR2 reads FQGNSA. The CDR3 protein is CASRPRRETLLANEQFF. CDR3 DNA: TGTGCCAGCAGGCCTCGCCGCGAGACTCTCCTCGCCAATGAGCAGTTCTTC.

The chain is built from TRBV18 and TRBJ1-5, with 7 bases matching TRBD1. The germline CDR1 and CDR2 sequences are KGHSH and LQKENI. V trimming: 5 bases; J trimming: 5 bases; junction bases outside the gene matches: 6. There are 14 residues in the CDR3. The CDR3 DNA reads TGTGCCAGCTCATCGTCAGGGGGGGATCAGCCCCAGCATTTT. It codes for CASSSSGGDQPQHF. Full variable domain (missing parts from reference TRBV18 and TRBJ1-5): NAGVMQNPRHLVRRRGQEARLRCSPMKGHSHVYWYRQLPEEGLKFMVYLQKENIIDESGMPKERFSAEFPKEGPSILRIQQVVRGDSAAYFCASSSSGGDQPQHFGDGTRLSIL.

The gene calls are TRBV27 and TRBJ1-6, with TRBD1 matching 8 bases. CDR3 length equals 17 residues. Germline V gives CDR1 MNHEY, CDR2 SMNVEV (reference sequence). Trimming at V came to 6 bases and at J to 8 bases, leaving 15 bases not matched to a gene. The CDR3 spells CASRILARQGKDSPLHF. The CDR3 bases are TGTGCCAGCAGGATATTAGCCCGACAGGGGAAAGATTCACCCCTCCACTTT.

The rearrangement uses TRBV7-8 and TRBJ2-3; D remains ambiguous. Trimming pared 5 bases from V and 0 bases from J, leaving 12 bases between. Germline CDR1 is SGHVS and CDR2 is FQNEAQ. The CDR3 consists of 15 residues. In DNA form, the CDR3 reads TGTGCCAGCAGCCCCCGGGCGGCTAGCACAGATACGCAGTATTTT. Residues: CASSPRAASTDTQYF.

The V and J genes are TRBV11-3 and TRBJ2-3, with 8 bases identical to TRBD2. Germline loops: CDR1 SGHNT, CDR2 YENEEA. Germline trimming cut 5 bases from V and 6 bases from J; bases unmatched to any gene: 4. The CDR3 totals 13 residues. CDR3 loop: CASSGTRVDTQYF. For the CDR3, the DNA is TGTGCCAGCAGCGGGACTAGAGTCGATACGCAGTATTTT.

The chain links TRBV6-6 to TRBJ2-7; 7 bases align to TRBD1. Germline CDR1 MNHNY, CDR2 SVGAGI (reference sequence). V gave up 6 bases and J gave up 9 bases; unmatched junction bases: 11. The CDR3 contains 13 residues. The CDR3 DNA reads TGTGCCAGCAGCCGGGACAGCGTACTCGGGCAGTACTTC. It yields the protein CASSRDSVLGQYF.

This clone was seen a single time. CDR3 sequence (DNA): TGTGCCAGTACCCCCCGGCAGGTAAATCAGCCCCAGCATTTT. It encodes CASTPRQVNQPQHF. V and J are TRBV19 and TRBJ1-5; D is uncertain. Trimming left V 7 bases short and J 4 bases short, with 14 bases between. The CDR3 sequence is 14 residues long. Germline lookup yields CDR1 LNHDA and CDR2 SQIVND (reference sequence).

The CDR3 DNA sequence: TGTGCCAGCAGCCAAGTTGGACGGAGGGACCTCTATGGCTACACCTTC. Translated, it gives CASSQVGRRDLYGYTF. The gene calls are TRBV14 and TRBJ1-2, with D possibly being TRBD1 (5 bases). Germline V gives CDR1 SGHDN, CDR2 FVKESK. The CDR3 sequence is 16 residues long. The V end lost 1 base, the J end lost 4 bases, and 16 bases lay between the germline ends.

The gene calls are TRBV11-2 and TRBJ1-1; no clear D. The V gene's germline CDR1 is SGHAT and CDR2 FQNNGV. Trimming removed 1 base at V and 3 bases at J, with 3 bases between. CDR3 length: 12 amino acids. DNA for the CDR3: TGTGCCAGCAGCTTAGCCTACACTGAAGCTTTCTTT. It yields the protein CASSLAYTEAFF.

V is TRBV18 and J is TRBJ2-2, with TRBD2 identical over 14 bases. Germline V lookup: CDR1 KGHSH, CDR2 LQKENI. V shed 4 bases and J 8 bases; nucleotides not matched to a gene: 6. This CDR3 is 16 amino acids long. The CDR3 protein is CASSLSGTSGSGELFF. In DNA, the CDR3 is TGTGCCAGCTCACTCTCCGGGACTAGCGGGAGTGGGGAGCTGTTTTTT.

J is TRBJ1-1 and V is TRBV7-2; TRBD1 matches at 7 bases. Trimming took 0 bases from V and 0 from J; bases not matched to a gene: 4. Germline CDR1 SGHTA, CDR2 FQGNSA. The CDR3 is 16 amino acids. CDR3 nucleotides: TGTGCCAGCAGCTTAGCCACAGGGGCCATGAACACTGAAGCTTTCTTT. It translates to CASSLATGAMNTEAFF.

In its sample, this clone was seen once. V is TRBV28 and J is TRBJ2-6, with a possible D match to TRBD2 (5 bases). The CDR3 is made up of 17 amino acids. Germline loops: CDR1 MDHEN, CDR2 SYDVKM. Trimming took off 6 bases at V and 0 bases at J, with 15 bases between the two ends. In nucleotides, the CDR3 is TGTGCCAGCAGGTCGGAGGACGGAGTCTCTGGGGCCAACGTCCTGACTTTC. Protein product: CASRSEDGVSGANVLTF.

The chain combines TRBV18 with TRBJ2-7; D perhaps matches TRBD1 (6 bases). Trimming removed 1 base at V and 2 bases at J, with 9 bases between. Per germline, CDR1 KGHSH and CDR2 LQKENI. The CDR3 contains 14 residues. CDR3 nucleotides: TGTGCCAGCTCACCACTCCGGGACACCTACGAGCAGTACTTC. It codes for CASSPLRDTYEQYF.

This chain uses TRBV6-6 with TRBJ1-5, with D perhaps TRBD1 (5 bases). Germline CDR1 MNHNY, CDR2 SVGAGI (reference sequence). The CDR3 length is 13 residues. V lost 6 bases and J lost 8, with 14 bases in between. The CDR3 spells CASRYTGGKPQHF. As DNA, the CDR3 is TGTGCCAGCAGATATACAGGCGGTAAGCCCCAGCATTTT.

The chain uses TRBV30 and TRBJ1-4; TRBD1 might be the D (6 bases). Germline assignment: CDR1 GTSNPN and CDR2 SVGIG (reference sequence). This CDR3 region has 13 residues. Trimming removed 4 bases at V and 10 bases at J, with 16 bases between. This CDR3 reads CAWTRGGDGKLFF. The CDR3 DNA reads TGTGCCTGGACGAGGGGGGGGGACGGAAAACTGTTTTTT.

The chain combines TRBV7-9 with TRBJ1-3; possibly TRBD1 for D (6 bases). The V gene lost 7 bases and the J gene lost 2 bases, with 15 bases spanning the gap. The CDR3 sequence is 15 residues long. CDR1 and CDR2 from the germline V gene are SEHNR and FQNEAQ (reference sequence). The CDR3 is CASTERGGAGNTIYF. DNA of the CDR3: TGTGCCAGCACCGAACGAGGGGGGGCTGGAAACACCATATATTTT.

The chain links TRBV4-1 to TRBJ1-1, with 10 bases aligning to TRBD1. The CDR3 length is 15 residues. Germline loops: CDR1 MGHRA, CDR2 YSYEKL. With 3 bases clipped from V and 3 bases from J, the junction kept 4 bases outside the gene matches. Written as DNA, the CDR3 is TGCGCCAGCAGCCATTCCGGGACAGGGGACACTGAAGCTTTCTTT. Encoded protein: CASSHSGTGDTEAFF.

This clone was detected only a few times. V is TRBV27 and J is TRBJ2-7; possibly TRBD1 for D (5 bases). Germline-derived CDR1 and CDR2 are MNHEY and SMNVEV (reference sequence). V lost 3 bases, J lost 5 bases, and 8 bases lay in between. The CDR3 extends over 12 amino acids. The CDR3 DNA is TGTGCCAGCAGTTTTAACAGGCACGAGCAGTACTTC. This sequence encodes CASSFNRHEQYF.

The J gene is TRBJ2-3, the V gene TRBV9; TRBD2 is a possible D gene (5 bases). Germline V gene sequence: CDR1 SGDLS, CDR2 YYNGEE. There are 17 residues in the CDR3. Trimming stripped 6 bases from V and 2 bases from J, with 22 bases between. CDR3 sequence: CASTEGVGEGFTDTQYF. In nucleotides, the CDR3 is TGTGCCAGCACCGAGGGAGTAGGTGAGGGCTTCACAGATACGCAGTATTTT.